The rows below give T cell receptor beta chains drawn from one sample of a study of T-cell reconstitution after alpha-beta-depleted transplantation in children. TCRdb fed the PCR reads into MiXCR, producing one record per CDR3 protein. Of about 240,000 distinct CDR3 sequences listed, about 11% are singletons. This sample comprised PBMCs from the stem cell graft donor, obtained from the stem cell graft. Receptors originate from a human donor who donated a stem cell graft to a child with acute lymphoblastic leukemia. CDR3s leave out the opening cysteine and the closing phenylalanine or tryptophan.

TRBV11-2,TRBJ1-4,ASSLDRDTRQHNREKLF
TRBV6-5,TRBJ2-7,ASSYRGRTHEQY
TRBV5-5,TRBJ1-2,ASSSTQGIVRGYT
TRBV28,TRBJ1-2,ASSAVENNYGYT
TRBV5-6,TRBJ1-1,ASSLTRGTEAF
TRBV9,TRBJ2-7,ASSATGSSYYEQY
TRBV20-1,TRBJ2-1,SARDSSGRAFYNEQF
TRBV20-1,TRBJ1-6,SARNRGLDSPLH
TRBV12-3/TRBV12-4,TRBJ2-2,ASRLTGANTGELF
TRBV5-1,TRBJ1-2,ASSPPQDSGYT
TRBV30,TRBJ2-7,AWSVYLEQY
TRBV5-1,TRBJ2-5,ASKGGKGSDQETQY
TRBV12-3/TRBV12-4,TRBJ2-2,ASSSSTGGDTGELF
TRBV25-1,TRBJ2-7,ASSGHTGTYEQY
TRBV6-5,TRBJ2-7,ASSSQGQGDYEQY
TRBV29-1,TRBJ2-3,SVLAGGPDTQY
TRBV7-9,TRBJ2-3,ASSLVAGDTDTQY
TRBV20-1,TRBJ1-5,SARMGNQPQH
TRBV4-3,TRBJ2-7,ASSQEGTGSYEQY
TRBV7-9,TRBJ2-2,ASGKGRNTGELF
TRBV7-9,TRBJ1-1,ASSLTGGGISGTEAF
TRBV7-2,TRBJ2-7,ASSHFHGTGDHEQY